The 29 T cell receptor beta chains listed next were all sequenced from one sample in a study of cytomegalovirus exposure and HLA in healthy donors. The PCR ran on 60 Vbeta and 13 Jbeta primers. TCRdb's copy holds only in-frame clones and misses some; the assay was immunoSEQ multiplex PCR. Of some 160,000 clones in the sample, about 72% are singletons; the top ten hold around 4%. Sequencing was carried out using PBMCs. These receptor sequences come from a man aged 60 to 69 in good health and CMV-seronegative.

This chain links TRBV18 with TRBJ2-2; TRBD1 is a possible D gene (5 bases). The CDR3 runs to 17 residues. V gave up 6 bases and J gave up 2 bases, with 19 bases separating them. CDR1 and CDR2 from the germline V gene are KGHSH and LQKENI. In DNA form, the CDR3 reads TGTGCCAGCTCGCAGCCCCAGGGTTACTCAAACACCGGGGAGCTGTTTTTT. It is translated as CASSQPQGYSNTGELFF.

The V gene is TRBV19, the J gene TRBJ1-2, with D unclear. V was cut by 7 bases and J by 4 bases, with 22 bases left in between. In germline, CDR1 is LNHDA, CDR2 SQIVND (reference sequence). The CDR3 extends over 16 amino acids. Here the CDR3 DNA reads TGTGCCAGTACGCCTCTCAGACCCGAGGGATCCTATGGCTACACCTTC. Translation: CASTPLRPEGSYGYTF. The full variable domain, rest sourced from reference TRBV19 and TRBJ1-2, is DGGITQSPKYLFRKEGQNVTLSCEQNLNHDAMYWYRQDPGQGLRLIYYSQIVNDFQKGDIAEGYSVSREKKESFPLTVTSAQKNPTAFYLCASTPLRPEGSYGYTFGSGTRLTVV.

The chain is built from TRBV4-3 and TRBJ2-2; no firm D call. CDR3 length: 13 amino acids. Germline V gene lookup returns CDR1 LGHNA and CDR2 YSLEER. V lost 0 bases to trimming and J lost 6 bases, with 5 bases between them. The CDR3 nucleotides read TGCGCCAGCAGCCAAGATCTCGCCGGGGAGCTGTTTTTT. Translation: CASSQDLAGELFF.

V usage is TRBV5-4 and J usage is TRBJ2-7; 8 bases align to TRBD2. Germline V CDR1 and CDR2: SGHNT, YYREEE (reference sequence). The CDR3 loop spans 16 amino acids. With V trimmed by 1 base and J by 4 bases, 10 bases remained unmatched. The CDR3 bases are TGTGCCAGCAGCTTGACAGCGGGAGACCCCCGTTACGAGCAGTACTTC. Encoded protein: CASSLTAGDPRYEQYF. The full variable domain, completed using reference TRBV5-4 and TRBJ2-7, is ETGVTQSPTHLIKTRGQQVTLRCSSQSGHNTVSWYQQALGQGPQFIFQYYREEENGRGNFPPRFSGLQFPNYSSELNVNALELDDSALYLCASSLTAGDPRYEQYFGPGTRLTVT.

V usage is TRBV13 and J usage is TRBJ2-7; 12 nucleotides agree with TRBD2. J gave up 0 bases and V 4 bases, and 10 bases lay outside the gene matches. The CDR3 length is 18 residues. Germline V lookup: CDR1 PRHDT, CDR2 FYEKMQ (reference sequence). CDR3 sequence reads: CASSSRTSGDPSSYEQYF. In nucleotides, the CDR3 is TGTGCCAGCAGCTCACGGACTAGCGGGGATCCGAGCTCCTACGAGCAGTACTTC.

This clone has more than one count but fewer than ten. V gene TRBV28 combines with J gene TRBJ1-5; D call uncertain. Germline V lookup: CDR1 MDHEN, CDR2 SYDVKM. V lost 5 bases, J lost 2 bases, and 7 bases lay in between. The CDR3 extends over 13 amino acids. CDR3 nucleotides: TGTGCCAGCAGTGTCTACCGCAATCAGCCCCAGCATTTT. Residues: CASSVYRNQPQHF.

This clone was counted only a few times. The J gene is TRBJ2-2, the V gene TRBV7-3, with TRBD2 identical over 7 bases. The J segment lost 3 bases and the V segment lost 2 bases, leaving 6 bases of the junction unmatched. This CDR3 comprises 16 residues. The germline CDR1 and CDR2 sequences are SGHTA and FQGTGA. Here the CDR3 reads CASSLSGGGYTGELFF. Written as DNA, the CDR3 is TGTGCCAGCAGCTTATCGGGAGGCGGGTACACCGGGGAGCTGTTTTTT. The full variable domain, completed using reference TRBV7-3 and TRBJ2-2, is GAGVSQTPSNKVTEKGKYVELRCDPISGHTALYWYRQSLGQGPEFLIYFQGTGAADDSGLPNDRFFAVRPEGSVSTLKIQRTERGDSAVYLCASSLSGGGYTGELFFGEGSRLTVL.

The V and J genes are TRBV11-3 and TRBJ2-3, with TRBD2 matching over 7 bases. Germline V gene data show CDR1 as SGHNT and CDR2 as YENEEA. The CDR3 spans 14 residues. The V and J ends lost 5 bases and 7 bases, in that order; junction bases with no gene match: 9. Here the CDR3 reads CASSNSGSENTQYF. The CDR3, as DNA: TGTGCCAGCAGCAATAGCGGGTCAGAGAATACGCAGTATTTT.

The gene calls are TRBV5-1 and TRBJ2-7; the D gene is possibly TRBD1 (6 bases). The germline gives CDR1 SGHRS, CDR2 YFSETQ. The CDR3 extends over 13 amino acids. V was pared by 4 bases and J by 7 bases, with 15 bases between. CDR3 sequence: CASSPDSFGEQYF. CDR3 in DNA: TGCGCCAGCAGCCCGGACAGTTTTGGGGAGCAGTACTTC.

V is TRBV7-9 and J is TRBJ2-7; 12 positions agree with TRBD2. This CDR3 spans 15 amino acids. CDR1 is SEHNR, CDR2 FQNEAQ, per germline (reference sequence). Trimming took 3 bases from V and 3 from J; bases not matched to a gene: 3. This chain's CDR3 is CASSLTSGSIYEQYF. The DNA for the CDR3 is TGTGCCAGCAGCTTGACTAGCGGGAGTATCTACGAGCAGTACTTC.

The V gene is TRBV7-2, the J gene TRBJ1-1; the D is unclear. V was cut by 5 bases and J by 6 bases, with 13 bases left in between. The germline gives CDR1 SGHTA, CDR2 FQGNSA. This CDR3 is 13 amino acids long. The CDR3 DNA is TGTGCCAGCAGCCCTCCGGGAGGCGCTGAAGCTTTCTTT. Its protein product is CASSPPGGAEAFF.

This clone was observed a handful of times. This CDR3 reads CASSQDPAGPGKLFF. As DNA, the CDR3 is TGCGCCAGCAGCCAAGACCCAGCGGGGCCGGGAAAACTGTTTTTT. The chain couples TRBV4-1 to TRBJ1-4; TRBD1 might be the D (5 bases). The CDR3 is made up of 15 amino acids. V lost 0 bases and J 10 bases, leaving 15 bases between the germline ends. CDR1 and CDR2 (germline): MGHRA, YSYEKL.

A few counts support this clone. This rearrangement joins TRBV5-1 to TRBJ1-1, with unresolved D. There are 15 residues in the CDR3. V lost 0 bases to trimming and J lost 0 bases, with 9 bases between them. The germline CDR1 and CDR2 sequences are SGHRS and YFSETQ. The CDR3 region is CASSLARSMNTEAFF. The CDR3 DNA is TGCGCCAGCAGCTTGGCTAGGTCCATGAACACTGAAGCTTTCTTT.

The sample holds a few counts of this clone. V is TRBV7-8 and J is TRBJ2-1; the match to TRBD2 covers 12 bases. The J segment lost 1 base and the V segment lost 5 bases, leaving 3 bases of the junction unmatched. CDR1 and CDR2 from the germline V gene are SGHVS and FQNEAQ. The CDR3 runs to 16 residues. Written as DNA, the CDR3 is TGTGCCAGCAGCGGGGGACTAGCGGGTTCCTACAATGAGCAGTTCTTC. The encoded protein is CASSGGLAGSYNEQFF. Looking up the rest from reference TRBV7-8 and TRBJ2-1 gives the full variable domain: GAGVSQSPRYKVAKRGQDVALRCDPISGHVSLFWYQQALGQGPEFLTYFQNEAQLDKSGLPSDRFFAERPEGSVSTLKIQRTQQEDSAVYLCASSGGLAGSYNEQFFGPGTRLTVL.

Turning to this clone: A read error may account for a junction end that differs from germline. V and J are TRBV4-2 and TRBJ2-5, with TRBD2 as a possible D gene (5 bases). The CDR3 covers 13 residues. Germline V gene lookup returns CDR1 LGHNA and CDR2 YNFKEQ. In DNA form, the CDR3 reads TGTGCCAGCAGTATGGAGGACCAAGAGACCCTGTACTTC. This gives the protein CASSMEDQETLYF.

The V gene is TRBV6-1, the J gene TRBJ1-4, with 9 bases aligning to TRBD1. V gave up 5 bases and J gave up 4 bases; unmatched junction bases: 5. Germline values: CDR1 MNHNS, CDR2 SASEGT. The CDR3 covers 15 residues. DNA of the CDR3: TGTGCCAGCAGTCACGGGACAGGGCTTAATGAAAAACTGTTTTTT. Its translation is CASSHGTGLNEKLFF.

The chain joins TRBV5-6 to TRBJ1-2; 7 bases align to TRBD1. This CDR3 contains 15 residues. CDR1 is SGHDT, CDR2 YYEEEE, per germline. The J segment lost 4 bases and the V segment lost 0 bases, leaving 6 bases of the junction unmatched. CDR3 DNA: TGTGCCAGCAGCTTGGTCCAAGGGGGCGGCTATGGCTACACCTTC. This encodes CASSLVQGGGYGYTF.

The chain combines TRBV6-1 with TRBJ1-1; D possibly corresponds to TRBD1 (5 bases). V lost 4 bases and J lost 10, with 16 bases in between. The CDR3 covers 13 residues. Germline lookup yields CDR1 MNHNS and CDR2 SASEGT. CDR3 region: CASSGIEEGRAFF. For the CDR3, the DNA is TGTGCCAGCAGTGGGATCGAGGAGGGACGAGCTTTCTTT.

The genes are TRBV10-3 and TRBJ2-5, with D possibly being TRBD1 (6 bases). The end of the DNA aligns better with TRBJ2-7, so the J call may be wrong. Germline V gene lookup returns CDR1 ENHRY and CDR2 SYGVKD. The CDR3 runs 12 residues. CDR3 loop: CAIRDRTYEQYF. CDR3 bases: TGTGCCATCAGGGACAGAACCTACGAGCAGTACTTC.

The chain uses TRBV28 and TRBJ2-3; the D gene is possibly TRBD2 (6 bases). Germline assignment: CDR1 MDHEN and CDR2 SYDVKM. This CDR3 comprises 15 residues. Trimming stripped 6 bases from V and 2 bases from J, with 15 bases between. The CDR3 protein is CASSETRPYTDTQYF. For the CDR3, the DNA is TGTGCCAGCAGCGAGACTAGACCCTACACAGATACGCAGTATTTT.

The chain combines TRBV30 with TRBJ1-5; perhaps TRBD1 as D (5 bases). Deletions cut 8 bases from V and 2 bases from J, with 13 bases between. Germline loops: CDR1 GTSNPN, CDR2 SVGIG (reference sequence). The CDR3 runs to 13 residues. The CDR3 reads CAGGLSGNQPQHF. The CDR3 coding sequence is TGTGCCGGGGGGTTGTCGGGCAATCAGCCCCAGCATTTT.

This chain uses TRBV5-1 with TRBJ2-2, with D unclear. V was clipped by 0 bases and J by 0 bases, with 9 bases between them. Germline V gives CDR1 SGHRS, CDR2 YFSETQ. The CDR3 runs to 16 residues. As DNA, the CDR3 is TGCGCCAGCAGCTTGGGACATCGGTCGAACACCGGGGAGCTGTTTTTT. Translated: CASSLGHRSNTGELFF.

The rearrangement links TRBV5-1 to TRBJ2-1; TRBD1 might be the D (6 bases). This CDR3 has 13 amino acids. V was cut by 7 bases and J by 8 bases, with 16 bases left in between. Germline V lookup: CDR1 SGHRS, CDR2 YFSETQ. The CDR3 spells CASGRAGVHEQFF. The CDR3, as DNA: TGCGCCAGCGGAAGGGCAGGGGTCCATGAGCAGTTCTTC. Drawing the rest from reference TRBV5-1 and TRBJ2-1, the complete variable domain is KAGVTQTPRYLIKTRGQQVTLSCSPISGHRSVSWYQQTPGQGLQFLFEYFSETQRNKGNFPGRFSGRQFSNSRSEMNVSTLELGDSALYLCASGRAGVHEQFFGPGTRLTVL.

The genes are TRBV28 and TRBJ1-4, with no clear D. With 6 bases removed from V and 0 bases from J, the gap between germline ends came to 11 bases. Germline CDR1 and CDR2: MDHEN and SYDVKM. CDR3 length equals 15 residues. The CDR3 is CASSRTPATNEKLFF. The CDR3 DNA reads TGTGCCAGCAGCCGCACACCAGCAACTAATGAAAAACTGTTTTTT.

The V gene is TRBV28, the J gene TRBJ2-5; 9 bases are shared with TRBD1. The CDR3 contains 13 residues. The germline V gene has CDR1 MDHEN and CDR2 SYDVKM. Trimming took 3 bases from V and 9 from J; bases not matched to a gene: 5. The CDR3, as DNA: TGTGCCAGCAGTTTGACAGGGGGATTCTCCCAGTACTTC. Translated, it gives CASSLTGGFSQYF. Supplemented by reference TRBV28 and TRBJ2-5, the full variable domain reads DVKVTQSSRYLVKRTGEKVFLECVQDMDHENMFWYRQDPGLGLRLIYFSYDVKMKEKGDIPEGYSVSREKKERFSLILESASTNQTSMYLCASSLTGGFSQYFGPGTRLLVL.

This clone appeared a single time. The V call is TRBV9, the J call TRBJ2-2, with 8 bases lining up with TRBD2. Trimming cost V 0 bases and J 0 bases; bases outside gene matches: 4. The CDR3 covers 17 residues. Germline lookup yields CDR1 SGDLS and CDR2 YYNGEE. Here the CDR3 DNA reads TGTGCCAGCAGCGTAGAGAGCGGGAGAGCGAACACCGGGGAGCTGTTTTTT. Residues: CASSVESGRANTGELFF.

The CDR3 nucleotides read TGTGCCAGCAGTCCCGCGGGGGCGGCCTATGGCTACACCTTC. Amino acid sequence: CASSPAGAAYGYTF. The chain combines TRBV28 with TRBJ1-2; D might be TRBD1 (6 bases). This CDR3 comprises 14 residues. Per the germline V gene, CDR1 is MDHEN and CDR2 is SYDVKM. V was cut by 5 bases and J by 4 bases, with 14 bases left in between.

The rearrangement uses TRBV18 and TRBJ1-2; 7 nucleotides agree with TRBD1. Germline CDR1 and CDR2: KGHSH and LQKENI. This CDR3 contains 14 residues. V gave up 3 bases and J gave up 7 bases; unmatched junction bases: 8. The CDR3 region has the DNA TGTGCCAGCTCACCCCTAAACAGGGGCGGTGGCTACACCTTC. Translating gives CASSPLNRGGGYTF.

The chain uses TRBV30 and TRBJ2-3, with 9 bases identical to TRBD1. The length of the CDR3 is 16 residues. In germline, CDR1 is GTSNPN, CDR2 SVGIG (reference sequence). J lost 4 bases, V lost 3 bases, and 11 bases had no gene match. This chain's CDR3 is CAWSQVTGGSADTQYF. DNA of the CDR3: TGTGCCTGGAGCCAAGTGACAGGGGGAAGCGCAGATACGCAGTATTTT.